This T cell receptor (beta chain) came from a study of T cell responses to AZD1222 COVID-19 vaccine. Remarks on this clone: Its specificity is unknown.

Findings of the study overall: After two AZD1222 doses, spike-specific TCR breadth and depth rose versus day 0. Most donors were white British and more were female, and clonal diversity was possibly underestimated. Of spike-specific TCRs, nearly half reportedly target regions left unmutated in variants.

Trimming shortened V by 3 bases and J by 0 bases, and 13 bases separated the two germline ends. Germline V lookup: CDR1 SGHRS, CDR2 YFSETQ. The CDR3 sequence is 16 residues long. Produced via immunoSEQ multiplex PCR; TCRdb's table is partial and in-frame only. This sample has about 99,000 clones; around nine tenths occur once, and the top ten carry approximately 11%. This chain links TRBV5-1 with TRBJ1-5, with a possible D match to TRBD1 (5 bases). This TCR came from an adult in good health. The sequencing used peripheral blood, collected on day 0 of AZD1222 vaccination. CDR3 region: CASSWGGADSNQPQHF. The CDR3, as DNA: TGCGCCAGCAGCTGGGGAGGGGCTGATAGCAATCAGCCCCAGCATTTT.